This entry lists 19 T cell receptor beta chains sequenced from one sample in a study of T cell changes during pregnancy in multiple sclerosis. Only in-frame clones appear in the TCRdb table, and some are missing; sequencing was by immunoSEQ multiplex PCR. The sample comprises 75,000 to 95,000 clones, 85% to 95% of which are singletons, and roughly 0.91% rests with the top ten. Sequenced here: peripheral blood, sampled before pregnancy. The receptors come from a female donor with multiple sclerosis, enrolled in a pregnancy study.

The V call is TRBV11-2, the J call TRBJ1-1; the D is unclear. Germline V lookup: CDR1 SGHAT, CDR2 FQNNGV. This CDR3 is built from 15 residues. Trimming took off 4 bases at V and 1 base at J, with 13 bases between the two ends. CDR3 amino acids: CASSSPPGTNTEAFF. The DNA for the CDR3 is TGTGCCAGCAGCTCCCCTCCGGGAACGAACACTGAAGCTTTCTTT.

Turning to this clone: This specimen includes other DNA sequences encoding the same CDR3. The chain uses TRBV7-9 and TRBJ1-5; 7 bases fit TRBD1. Per the germline V gene, CDR1 is SEHNR and CDR2 is FQNEAQ (reference sequence). This CDR3 is built from 13 residues. With V trimmed by 5 bases and J by 7 bases, 5 bases remained unmatched. CDR3 region: CASSLQGNQPQHF. CDR3 in DNA: TGTGCCAGCAGCCTACAGGGGAACCAGCCCCAGCATTTT. Drawing the rest from reference TRBV7-9 and TRBJ1-5, the complete variable domain is DTGVSQNPRHKITKRGQNVTFRCDPISEHNRLYWYRQTLGQGPEFLTYFQNEAQLEKSRLLSDRFSAERPKGSFSTLEIQRTEQGDSAMYLCASSLQGNQPQHFGDGTRLSIL.

The V gene is TRBV5-1, the J gene TRBJ1-6; D unclear. Germline CDR1 reads SGHRS; CDR2 reads YFSETQ. The CDR3 has 12 residues. Trimming took 2 bases from V and 8 from J, leaving 5 bases between them. The CDR3, as DNA: TGCGCCAGCAGCTTTTCCGATTCACCCCTCCACTTT. This codes for CASSFSDSPLHF.

The chain couples TRBV4-1 to TRBJ2-1; tentative D call: TRBD1 (5 bases). Germline V gene data show CDR1 as MGHRA and CDR2 as YSYEKL. Deletions cut 4 bases from V and 8 bases from J, with 18 bases between. CDR3 size: 15 residues. The CDR3 region is CASSLGHPRVDEQFF. The CDR3 DNA follows: TGCGCCAGCAGCCTCGGACACCCCAGGGTCGATGAGCAGTTCTTC.

The rearrangement uses TRBV2 and TRBJ2-7, with D unclear. Deletions cut 3 bases from V and 5 bases from J, with 14 bases between. Germline V lookup: CDR1 SNHLY, CDR2 FYNNEI. The CDR3 runs 14 residues. This chain's CDR3 is CASSEGPGIHEQYF. CDR3 in DNA: TGTGCCAGCAGTGAGGGCCCCGGTATCCACGAGCAGTACTTC.

The chain links TRBV9 to TRBJ2-5, with 16 nucleotides matching TRBD2. Germline V gene sequence: CDR1 SGDLS, CDR2 YYNGEE. The CDR3 extends over 18 amino acids. Trimming at V came to 4 bases and at J to 2 bases, leaving 8 bases not matched to a gene. CDR3 sequence (DNA): TGTGCCAGCAGCTACGGGACTAGCGGGAGGGCGGGGCAAGAGACCCAGTACTTC. It yields the protein CASSYGTSGRAGQETQYF.

The chain combines TRBV5-5 with TRBJ1-6; 11 positions agree with TRBD1. The germline gives CDR1 SGHKS, CDR2 YYEKEE (reference sequence). The CDR3 sequence is 18 residues long. With 3 bases clipped from V and 5 bases from J, the junction kept 10 bases outside the gene matches. The chain's CDR3 is CASSYFADRGRNNSPLHF. The CDR3 coding sequence is TGTGCCAGCAGCTACTTCGCGGACAGGGGGCGAAATAATTCACCCCTCCACTTT.

This sequence joins TRBV4-1 and TRBJ2-4; the D gene is possibly TRBD1 (5 bases). This CDR3 has 13 residues. CDR1 and CDR2 (germline): MGHRA, YSYEKL. Trimming shortened V by 0 bases and J by 13 bases, and 13 bases separated the two germline ends. The CDR3 loop reads CASSQEGVHRQYF. In DNA form, the CDR3 reads TGCGCCAGCAGCCAAGAAGGCGTCCACAGGCAGTACTTC.

DNA of the CDR3: TGTGCCAGCAGCGGGGGGGTATATAGCAATCAGCCCCAGCATTTT. This encodes CASSGGVYSNQPQHF. This chain connects TRBV5-8 to TRBJ1-5, with D maybe TRBD1 (5 bases). Germline loops: CDR1 SGHTS, CDR2 YDEGEE. V lost 4 bases and J lost 0, with 11 bases in between. The CDR3 has 15 residues.

V is TRBV6-1 and J is TRBJ1-1; tentatively, D is TRBD1 (5 bases). With 6 bases removed from V and 4 bases from J, the gap between germline ends came to 12 bases. Germline CDR1 is MNHNS and CDR2 is SASEGT. This CDR3 has 13 residues. Written as DNA, the CDR3 is TGTGCCAGCAGCCTAGGGGAGGCCACTGAAGCTTTCTTT. Encoded protein: CASSLGEATEAFF.

V is TRBV10-1 and J is TRBJ2-3, with 7 bases fitting TRBD2. The J segment lost 4 bases and the V segment lost 3 bases, leaving 7 bases of the junction unmatched. The germline gives CDR1 WNHNN, CDR2 SYGVQD (reference sequence). CDR3 length: 15 amino acids. The CDR3 DNA follows: TGCGCCAGCAGTGACGGGGGAGGGTTCGCAGATACGCAGTATTTT. As protein: CASSDGGGFADTQYF.

The CDR3 DNA reads as TGTGCCAGCAGCTTCGGACTAGCTTACGAGCAGTACTTC. Protein product: CASSFGLAYEQYF. The chain uses TRBV11-2 and TRBJ2-7, with 8 bases matching TRBD2. With 3 bases clipped from V and 4 bases from J, the junction kept 2 bases outside the gene matches. The germline gives CDR1 SGHAT, CDR2 FQNNGV. The CDR3 is 13 amino acids.

This chain uses TRBV20-1 with TRBJ2-5, with a tentative D call TRBD1 (6 bases). The CDR3 covers 11 residues. Germline CDR1 DFQATT, CDR2 SNEGSKA (reference sequence). Trimming removed 5 bases from V and 4 bases from J, with 8 bases in between. In DNA form, the CDR3 reads TGCAGTGCTCAACAGGGAGAGACCCAGTACTTC. It codes for CSAQQGETQYF.

A single count supports this clone. The CDR3 is CASSATGSYEQYF. DNA for the CDR3: TGTGCCAGCAGTGCCACAGGGTCCTACGAGCAGTACTTC. The V and J genes are TRBV25-1 and TRBJ2-7, with D possibly matching TRBD1 (6 bases). CDR3 length: 13 amino acids. V was cut by 4 bases and J by 1 base, with 8 bases left in between. Germline lookup yields CDR1 MGHDK and CDR2 SYGVNS.

The chain combines TRBV28 with TRBJ2-7; D might be TRBD1 (5 bases). The CDR3 is 16 amino acids. Trimming left V 6 bases short and J 6 bases short, with 24 bases between. In germline, CDR1 is MDHEN, CDR2 SYDVKM. CDR3 loop: CASSPGFRASWGEQYF. The CDR3 bases are TGTGCCAGCAGCCCTGGGTTCAGGGCTTCCTGGGGCGAGCAGTACTTC.

The chain is built from TRBV19 and TRBJ1-6; no clear D gene. The CDR3 extends over 15 amino acids. Trimming removed 6 bases from V and 2 bases from J, with 11 bases in between. Germline values: CDR1 LNHDA, CDR2 SQIVND (reference sequence). CDR3 region: CASREPGAYNSPLHF. Written as DNA, the CDR3 is TGTGCCAGTAGGGAACCCGGGGCCTATAATTCACCCCTCCACTTT.

V gene TRBV5-1 combines with J gene TRBJ2-5; 7 bases match TRBD2. The CDR3 covers 14 residues. V dropped 5 bases and J dropped 5; count of bases not matched to a gene: 9. Germline V gene sequence: CDR1 SGHRS, CDR2 YFSETQ. This chain's CDR3 is CASRVAGRGETQYF. The CDR3, as DNA: TGCGCCAGCAGAGTAGCGGGCAGAGGGGAGACCCAGTACTTC.

V usage is TRBV7-9 and J usage is TRBJ1-2, with D maybe TRBD1 (5 bases). V dropped 0 bases and J dropped 5 bases, with 10 bases sitting between them. Germline V CDR1 and CDR2: SEHNR, FQNEAQ (reference sequence). The CDR3 runs 14 residues. The DNA for the CDR3 is TGTGCCAGCAGCTTAGCAGGGGCTCATTATGGCTACACCTTC. Residues: CASSLAGAHYGYTF. Looking up the rest from reference TRBV7-9 and TRBJ1-2 gives the full variable domain: DTGVSQNPRHKITKRGQNVTFRCDPISEHNRLYWYRQTLGQGPEFLTYFQNEAQLEKSRLLSDRFSAERPKGSFSTLEIQRTEQGDSAMYLCASSLAGAHYGYTFGSGTRLTVV.

V usage is TRBV19 and J usage is TRBJ1-5, with unresolved D. V lost 10 bases and J lost 15, with 19 bases in between. Germline V gene sequence: CDR1 LNHDA, CDR2 SQIVND (reference sequence). This CDR3 is built from 11 residues. CDR3 in amino acids: CATKAGGLSHF. In DNA form, the CDR3 reads TGTGCCACTAAAGCAGGTGGATTGTCGCATTTT.